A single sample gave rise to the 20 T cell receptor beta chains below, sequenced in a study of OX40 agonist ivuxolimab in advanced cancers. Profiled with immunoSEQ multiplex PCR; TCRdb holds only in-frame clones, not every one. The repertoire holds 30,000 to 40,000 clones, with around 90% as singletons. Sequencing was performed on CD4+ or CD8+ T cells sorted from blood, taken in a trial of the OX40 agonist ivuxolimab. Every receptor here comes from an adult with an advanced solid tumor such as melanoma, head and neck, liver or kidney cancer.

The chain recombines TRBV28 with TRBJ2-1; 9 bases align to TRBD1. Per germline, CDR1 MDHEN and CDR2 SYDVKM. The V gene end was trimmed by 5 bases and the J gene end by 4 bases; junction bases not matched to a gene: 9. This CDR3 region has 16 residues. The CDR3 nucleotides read TGTGCCAGCAGTCCTCCTGGACAGGGGACATACAATGAGCAGTTCTTC. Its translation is CASSPPGQGTYNEQFF. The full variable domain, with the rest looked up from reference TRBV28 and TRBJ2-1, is DVKVTQSSRYLVKRTGEKVFLECVQDMDHENMFWYRQDPGLGLRLIYFSYDVKMKEKGDIPEGYSVSREKKERFSLILESASTNQTSMYLCASSPPGQGTYNEQFFGPGTRLTVL.

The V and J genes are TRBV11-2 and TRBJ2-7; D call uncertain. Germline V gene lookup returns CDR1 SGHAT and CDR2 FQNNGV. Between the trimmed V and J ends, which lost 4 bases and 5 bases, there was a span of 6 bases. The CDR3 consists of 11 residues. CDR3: CASSSLNEQYF. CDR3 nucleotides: TGTGCCAGCAGCTCCCTTAACGAGCAGTACTTC.

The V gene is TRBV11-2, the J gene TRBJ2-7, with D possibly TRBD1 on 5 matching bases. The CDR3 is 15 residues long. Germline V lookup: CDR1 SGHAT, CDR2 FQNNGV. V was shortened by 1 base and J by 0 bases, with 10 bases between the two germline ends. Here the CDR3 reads CASSLAPQGSYEQYF. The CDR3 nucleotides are TGTGCCAGCAGCTTAGCCCCCCAGGGCTCCTACGAGCAGTACTTC.

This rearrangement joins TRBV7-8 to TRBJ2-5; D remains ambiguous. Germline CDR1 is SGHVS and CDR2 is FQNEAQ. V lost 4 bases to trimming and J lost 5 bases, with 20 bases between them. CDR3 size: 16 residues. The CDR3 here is CASSYPNPRPGETQYF. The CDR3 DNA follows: TGTGCCAGCAGCTATCCAAACCCACGACCTGGGGAGACCCAGTACTTC.

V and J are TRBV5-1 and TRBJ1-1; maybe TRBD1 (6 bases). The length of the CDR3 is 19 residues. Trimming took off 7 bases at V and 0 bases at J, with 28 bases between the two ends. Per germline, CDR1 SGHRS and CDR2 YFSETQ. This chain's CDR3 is CASSTRGPKKIGMNTEAFF. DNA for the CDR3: TGCGCCAGCTCCACACGGGGGCCCAAAAAAATCGGGATGAACACTGAAGCTTTCTTT. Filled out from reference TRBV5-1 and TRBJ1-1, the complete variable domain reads KAGVTQTPRYLIKTRGQQVTLSCSPISGHRSVSWYQQTPGQGLQFLFEYFSETQRNKGNFPGRFSGRQFSNSRSEMNVSTLELGDSALYLCASSTRGPKKIGMNTEAFFGQGTRLTVV.

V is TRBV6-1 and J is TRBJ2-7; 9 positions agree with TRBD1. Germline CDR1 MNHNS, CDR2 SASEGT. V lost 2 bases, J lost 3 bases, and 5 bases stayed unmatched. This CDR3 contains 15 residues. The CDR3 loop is CASSEFSGQGYEQYF. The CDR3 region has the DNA TGTGCCAGCAGTGAATTTTCGGGACAGGGCTACGAGCAGTACTTC.

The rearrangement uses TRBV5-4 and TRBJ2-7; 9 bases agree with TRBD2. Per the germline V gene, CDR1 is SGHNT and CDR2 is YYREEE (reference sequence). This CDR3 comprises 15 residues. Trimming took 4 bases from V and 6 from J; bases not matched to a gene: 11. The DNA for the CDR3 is TGTGCCAGCAGCCCCGCTTCGCGGGGGGGCCTCGAGCAGTACTTC. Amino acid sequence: CASSPASRGGLEQYF. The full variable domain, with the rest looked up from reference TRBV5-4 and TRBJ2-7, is ETGVTQSPTHLIKTRGQQVTLRCSSQSGHNTVSWYQQALGQGPQFIFQYYREEENGRGNFPPRFSGLQFPNYSSELNVNALELDDSALYLCASSPASRGGLEQYFGPGTRLTVT.

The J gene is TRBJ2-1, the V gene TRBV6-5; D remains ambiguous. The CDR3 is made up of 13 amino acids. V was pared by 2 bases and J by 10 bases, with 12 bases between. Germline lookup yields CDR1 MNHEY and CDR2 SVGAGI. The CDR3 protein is CASSYGPLQEQFF. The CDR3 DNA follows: TGTGCCAGCAGTTACGGTCCCCTCCAGGAGCAGTTCTTC.

Here the CDR3 reads CASSYIGAIGEQYF. The DNA for the CDR3 is TGTGCCAGCAGTTATATTGGGGCTATAGGCGAGCAGTACTTC. The rearrangement links TRBV6-5 to TRBJ2-7; D might be TRBD1 (5 bases). V shed 3 bases and J shed 6 bases, with 15 bases lying between them. The length of the CDR3 is 14 residues. Per germline, CDR1 MNHEY and CDR2 SVGAGI.

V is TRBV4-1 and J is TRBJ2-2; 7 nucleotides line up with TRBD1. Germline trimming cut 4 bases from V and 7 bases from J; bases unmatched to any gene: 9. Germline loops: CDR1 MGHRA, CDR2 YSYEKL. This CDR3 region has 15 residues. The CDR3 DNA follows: TGCGCCAGCAGCCTTTCCGGGACAGCCATCGGGGAGCTGTTTTTT. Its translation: CASSLSGTAIGELFF.

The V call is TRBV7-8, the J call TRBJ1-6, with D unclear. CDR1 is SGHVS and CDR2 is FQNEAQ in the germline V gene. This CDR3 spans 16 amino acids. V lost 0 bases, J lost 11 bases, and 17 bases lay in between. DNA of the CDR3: TGTGCCAGCAGCTTAGCCCGGACCGGGGTAGAGACACCCCTCCACTTT. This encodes CASSLARTGVETPLHF.

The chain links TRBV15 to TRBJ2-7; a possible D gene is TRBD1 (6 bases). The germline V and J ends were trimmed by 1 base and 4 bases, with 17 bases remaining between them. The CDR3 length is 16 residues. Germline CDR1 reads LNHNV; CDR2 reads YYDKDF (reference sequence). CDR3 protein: CATSRVFGGLIYEQYF. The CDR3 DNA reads TGTGCCACCAGCAGAGTATTTGGGGGCTTAATTTACGAGCAGTACTTC. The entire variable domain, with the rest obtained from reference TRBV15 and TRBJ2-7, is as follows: DAMVIQNPRYQVTQFGKPVTLSCSQTLNHNVMYWYQQKSSQAPKLLFHYYDKDFNNEADTPDNFQSRRPNTSFCFLDIRSPGLGDTAMYLCATSRVFGGLIYEQYFGPGTRLTVT.

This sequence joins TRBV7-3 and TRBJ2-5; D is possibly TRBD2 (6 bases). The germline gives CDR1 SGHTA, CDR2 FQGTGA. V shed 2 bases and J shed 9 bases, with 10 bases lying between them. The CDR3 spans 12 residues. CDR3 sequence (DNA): TGTGCCAGCAGCTTACCCGGCGGGGCCCAGTACTTC. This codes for CASSLPGGAQYF.

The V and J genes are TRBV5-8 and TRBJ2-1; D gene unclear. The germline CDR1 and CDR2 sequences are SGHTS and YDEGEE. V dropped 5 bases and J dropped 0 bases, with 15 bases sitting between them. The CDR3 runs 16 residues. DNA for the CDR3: TGTGCCAGCAGTTTACGCCCGGTCTTCTCCTACAATGAGCAGTTCTTC. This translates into CASSLRPVFSYNEQFF.

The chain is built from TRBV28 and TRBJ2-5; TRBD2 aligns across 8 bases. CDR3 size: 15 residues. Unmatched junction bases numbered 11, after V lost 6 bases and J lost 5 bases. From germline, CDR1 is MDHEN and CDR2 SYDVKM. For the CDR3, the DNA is TGTGCCAGCAGCCCGACCGGGGGGGCCGGTGAGACCCAGTACTTC. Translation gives CASSPTGGAGETQYF.

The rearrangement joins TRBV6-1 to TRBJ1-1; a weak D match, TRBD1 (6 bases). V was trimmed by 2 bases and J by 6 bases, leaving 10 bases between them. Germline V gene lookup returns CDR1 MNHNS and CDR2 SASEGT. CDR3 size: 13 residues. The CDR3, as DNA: TGTGCCAGCAGTGAAATAGGGGGTGCTGAAGCTTTCTTT. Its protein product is CASSEIGGAEAFF.

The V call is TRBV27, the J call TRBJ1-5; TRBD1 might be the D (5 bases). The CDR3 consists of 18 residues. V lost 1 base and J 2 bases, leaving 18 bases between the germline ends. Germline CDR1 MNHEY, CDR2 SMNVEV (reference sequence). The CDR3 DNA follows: TGTGCCAGCAGTTTATATGCAGGGAGAGTAAGCGGCAATCAGCCCCAGCATTTT. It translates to CASSLYAGRVSGNQPQHF.

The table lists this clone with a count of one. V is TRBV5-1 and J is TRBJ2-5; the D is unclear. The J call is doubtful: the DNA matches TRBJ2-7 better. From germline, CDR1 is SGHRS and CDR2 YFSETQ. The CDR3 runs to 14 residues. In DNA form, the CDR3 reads TGCGCCAGCAGCTTGGAAGTCAGCTCCTACGAGCAGTACTTC. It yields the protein CASSLEVSSYEQYF.

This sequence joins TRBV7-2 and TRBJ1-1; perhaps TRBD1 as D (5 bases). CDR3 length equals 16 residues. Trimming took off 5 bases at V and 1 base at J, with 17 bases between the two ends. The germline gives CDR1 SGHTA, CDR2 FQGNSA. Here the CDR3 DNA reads TGTGCCAGCAGCCCAGCGAGCGGGGGGGAGAACACTGAAGCTTTCTTT. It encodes CASSPASGGENTEAFF. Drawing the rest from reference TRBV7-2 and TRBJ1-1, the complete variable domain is GAGVSQSPSNKVTEKGKDVELRCDPISGHTALYWYRQSLGQGLEFLIYFQGNSAPDKSGLPSDRFSAERTGGSVSTLTIQRTQQEDSAVYLCASSPASGGENTEAFFGQGTRLTVV.

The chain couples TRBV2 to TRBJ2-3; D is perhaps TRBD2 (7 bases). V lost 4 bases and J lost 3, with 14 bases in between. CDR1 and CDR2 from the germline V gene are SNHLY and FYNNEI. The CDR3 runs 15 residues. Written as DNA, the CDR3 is TGTGCCAGCAGTGGAGGGGGGGCCGGAACAGATACGCAGTATTTT. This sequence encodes CASSGGGAGTDTQYF.